The T cell receptor beta chain under discussion was sequenced for a study of blood T cell repertoires in COVID-19. For the study at large: Nucleic acid was either cDNA or gDNA, and it came from T cells, B-cell-depleted T cells, or PBMCs.

Study processing details: Amplifying reference gene primers gave estimates of nucleated cell counts. Libraries were prepared by immunoSEQ multiplex PCR; TCRdb keeps only in-frame clonotypes and omits some of them. The V and J calls and the clone size are those of that table, but D and trimming were determined from the DNA. The sample has around 140,000 clones; around 87% are singletons. Sequenced sample: peripheral blood. This clonotype was obtained from a man between 65 and 80 years old with active COVID-19.

CDR3 nucleotide sequence: TGTGCCAGCCTCCCGCGGGCTAGCGTGTACAATGAGCAGTTCTTC. It encodes CASLPRASVYNEQFF. V gene TRBV27 combines with J gene TRBJ2-1; possible D gene TRBD2, 6 bases. The CDR3 sequence is 15 residues long. Germline V gene data show CDR1 as MNHEY and CDR2 as SMNVEV (reference sequence). V was shortened by 8 bases and J by 4 bases, with 18 bases between the two germline ends.